Given below is one T cell receptor beta chain in context. Its target is unknown. The source of the sample is a study of cytomegalovirus exposure and HLA in healthy donors. PCR primers comprised 60 Vbeta and 13 Jbeta primers. Profiled with immunoSEQ multiplex PCR; TCRdb holds only in-frame clones, not every one. The data hold approximately 190,000 clones, with around 75% observed a single time. Study-wide findings and caveats: Previously analyzed data showed that most TCR beta V segments were productive at a frequency of about 90% or about 30%.

Germline CDR1 and CDR2: SGHRS and YFSETQ. The CDR3 sequence is 15 residues long. V gave up 0 bases and J gave up 3 bases; unmatched junction bases: 3. The TCR was taken from a woman under 40 in good health and CMV-seronegative. V gene TRBV5-1 combines with J gene TRBJ1-5; 7 positions agree with TRBD1. The sequencing sample was made of PBMCs. CDR3 sequence: CASSLEGALNQPQHF. The CDR3 DNA is TGCGCCAGCAGCTTGGAGGGGGCCCTCAATCAGCCCCAGCATTTT.